These 18 T cell receptor beta chains originate from one sample sequenced in a study of CD4 and CD8 cells across lung adenocarcinoma regions. TCRdb ran MiXCR on the PCR reads and lists one entry per CDR3 protein. This sample has about 11,000 distinct CDR3 sequences, with less than 70% found just once. Sequencing was carried out using CD4+ T cells from the center of a lung tumor. The receptors originated from a male donor with lung adenocarcinoma. The CD4 and CD8 labels of this study may be unreliable.

By its share, this clonotype is medium-sized. This chain uses TRBV6-1 with TRBJ2-1; TRBD2 matches 8 bases. Losses at the gene ends were 8 bases for V and 1 base for J; bases not matched to a gene: 7. The V gene's germline CDR1 is MNHNS and CDR2 SASEGT. There are 15 residues in the CDR3. For the CDR3, the DNA is TGTGCCAGCGGGGAGTCTAGCGGGTCCTACAATGAGCAGTTCTTC. It specifies CASGESSGSYNEQFF.

Of note for this clonotype: One end of the junction does not line up with germline, which may come from a read error. The gene calls are TRBV10-1 and TRBJ2-5, with 7 positions matching TRBD2. The length of the CDR3 is 14 residues. From germline, CDR1 is WNHNN and CDR2 SYGVQD (reference sequence). The CDR3 spells CAGQRGRAQDTQYF. CDR3 nucleotide sequence: TGCGCGGGGCAGCGGGGCCGTGCCCAAGACACCCAGTACTTC.

This clonotype occurred a few times. The chain joins TRBV6-1 to TRBJ2-1; 11 bases map to TRBD2. CDR1 MNHNS and CDR2 SASEGT come from the germline V gene. The length of the CDR3 is 16 residues. J was trimmed by 2 bases and V by 5 bases; bases with no gene match: 5. The CDR3 region has the DNA TGTGCCAGCAGTAAAATTAGCGGGAGGGCCTACAATGAGCAGTTCTTC. Encoded protein: CASSKISGRAYNEQFF.

The chain has TRBV6-1 and TRBJ2-1, with D possibly TRBD2 on 6 matching bases. The CDR3 is 15 residues long. Germline loops: CDR1 MNHNS, CDR2 SASEGT. V lost 4 bases to trimming and J lost 4 bases, with 14 bases between them. CDR3 in DNA: TGTGCCAGCAGTGTAGACGGGAGCCTTTACAATGAGCAGTTCTTC. Encoded protein: CASSVDGSLYNEQFF.

In this sample, this clonotype is medium-sized. The CDR3 protein is CASTARGQGVHEQYF. CDR3 bases: TGTGCCAGCACCGCGAGGGGACAGGGGGTCCACGAGCAGTACTTC. V gene TRBV6-1 combines with J gene TRBJ2-7; 11 nucleotides line up with TRBD1. The CDR3 has 15 residues. CDR1 and CDR2 (germline): MNHNS, SASEGT. V lost 7 bases to trimming and J lost 5 bases; unmatched junction nucleotides: 10.

The chain joins TRBV11-3 to TRBJ2-3; 10 nucleotides agree with TRBD2. CDR1 SGHNT and CDR2 YENEEA come from the germline V gene. Trimming cost V 4 bases and J 2 bases; bases outside gene matches: 9. The CDR3 loop spans 17 amino acids. CDR3 sequence reads: CASSSRGSGGATDTQYF. CDR3 coding DNA: TGTGCCAGCAGCTCCCGGGGGAGCGGGGGGGCCACAGATACGCAGTATTTT.

This clonotype was seen only a few times. The chain uses TRBV20-1 and TRBJ2-3, with D possibly being TRBD2 (6 bases). The CDR3 extends over 11 amino acids. The V gene's germline CDR1 is DFQATT and CDR2 SNEGSKA (reference sequence). This chain's CDR3 is CSQTRGDTQYF. CDR3 bases: TGCAGCCAGACTCGGGGGGATACGCAGTATTTT.

V is TRBV2 and J is TRBJ1-2; the D gene is possibly TRBD1 (5 bases). Germline CDR1 is SNHLY and CDR2 is FYNNEI. V was cut by 8 bases and J by 6 bases, with 7 bases left in between. CDR3 length equals 10 residues. This CDR3 reads CASGTDGYTF. CDR3 DNA: TGTGCCAGCGGGACGGATGGCTACACCTTC.

This clonotype came up once. At one end, the junction sequence differs from germline, possibly due to a read error. V is TRBV6-5 and J is TRBJ2-3; 7 nucleotides line up with TRBD2. The CDR3 is 15 amino acids. Germline V lookup: CDR1 MNHEY, CDR2 SVGAGI. CDR3 DNA sequence: TGTGCCAGGAGTCACACGAGCGGGGACCCAGATACCCAGTATTTC. Amino acid sequence: CARSHTSGDPDTQYF.

Many counts were recorded for this clonotype. The chain has TRBV6-1 and TRBJ2-3, with 16 bases lining up with TRBD2. Germline V gene data show CDR1 as MNHNS and CDR2 as SASEGT. V gave up 6 bases and J gave up 2 bases; unmatched junction bases: 8. The CDR3 length is 18 residues. CDR3 protein: CASRVGLAGGRVTDTQYF. In nucleotides, the CDR3 is TGTGCCAGCAGAGTGGGACTAGCGGGAGGGCGGGTCACAGATACGCAGTATTTT.

The gene calls are TRBV6-4 and TRBJ2-4; TRBD1 or TRBD2 may be the D gene (6 bases each). The CDR3 runs 14 residues. The V gene's germline CDR1 is MRHNA and CDR2 SNTAGT. The CDR3 region has the DNA TGTGGCGGCACGGGGCTGGGGGGCAAAGATACGCAGTACTTC. It specifies CGGTGLGGKDTQYF.

Regarding this clonotype: Germline is not matched at one junction end, which may reflect a read error. V gene TRBV6-1 combines with J gene TRBJ2-4, with a possible D match to TRBD1 (8 bases). From germline, CDR1 is MNHNS and CDR2 SASEGT. The CDR3 is 14 residues long. DNA for the CDR3: TGTGGCAGCAGGGGGCCTAGCGGCAAAAACACGCAGTACTTT. Its protein product is CGSRGPSGKNTQYF.

J is TRBJ1-5 and V is TRBV6-5; D might be TRBD1 (6 bases). Germline values: CDR1 MNHEY, CDR2 SVGAGI. The CDR3 has 15 residues. V lost 4 bases and J 0 bases, leaving 10 bases between the germline ends. The CDR3 DNA is TGTGCCAGCAGTTTACAGGGATTTAGCAATCAGCCCCAGCATTTT. Translated, it gives CASSLQGFSNQPQHF.

This clonotype was seen only a few times. The V and J genes are TRBV27 and TRBJ2-1; unclear D gene. The germline V gene encodes CDR1 MNHEY and CDR2 SMNVEV (reference sequence). The CDR3 totals 11 residues. Trimming stripped 8 bases from V and 4 bases from J, with 6 bases between. CDR3 loop: CASAGYNEQFF. DNA for the CDR3: TGTGCCAGCGCCGGGTACAATGAGCAGTTCTTC.

The chain has TRBV15 and TRBJ2-5, with D possibly being TRBD2 (7 bases). V was shortened by 1 base and J by 2 bases, with 11 bases between the two germline ends. This CDR3 is 15 amino acids long. Germline lookup yields CDR1 LNHNV and CDR2 YYDKDF (reference sequence). Here the CDR3 reads CATSRGRGLQETQYF. CDR3 bases: TGTGCCACCAGCAGAGGGCGGGGGCTACAAGAGACCCAGTACTTC.

The genes are TRBV10-1 and TRBJ2-1; a weak D match, TRBD1 (5 bases). Germline CDR1 is WNHNN and CDR2 is SYGVQD (reference sequence). The V end lost 2 bases, the J end lost 10 bases, and 12 bases lay between the germline ends. This CDR3 is 13 amino acids long. The CDR3 sequence: CASSEGHSYEQFF. The CDR3 nucleotides read TGCGCCAGCAGTGAGGGACACTCCTACGAGCAGTTCTTC.

This rearrangement joins TRBV7-2 to TRBJ2-6; TRBD1 might be the D (5 bases). The length of the CDR3 is 16 residues. Germline V gives CDR1 SGHTA, CDR2 FQGNSA. The V and J ends lost 2 bases and 4 bases respectively, with 12 bases between them. The CDR3 bases are TGTGCCAGCAGCTTATATGGCAGGGCCGGGGCCAACGTCCTGACTTTC. Residues: CASSLYGRAGANVLTF. Variable domain in full (rest from reference TRBV7-2 and TRBJ2-6): GAGVSQSPSNKVTEKGKDVELRCDPISGHTALYWYRQSLGQGLEFLIYFQGNSAPDKSGLPSDRFSAERTGGSVSTLTIQRTQQEDSAVYLCASSLYGRAGANVLTFGAGSRLTVL.

The CDR3 sequence is CAGSDGSGADTQYF. Here the CDR3 DNA reads TGTGCGGGCAGCGATGGCAGCGGCGCAGATACGCAGTATTTT. This chain joins TRBV6-1 and TRBJ2-3; TRBD2 is a possible D gene (5 bases). Per the germline V gene, CDR1 is MNHNS and CDR2 is SASEGT. This CDR3 has 14 residues.